The present TCR beta chain was sequenced within a study of T cells in localized non-small cell lung cancer. Regarding the study as a whole: Heterogeneity remains possible because sequencing was limited to only one tumor region.

A word on this clone: What it binds is not known.

The table came from immunoSEQ multiplex PCR; TCRdb's copy has only in-frame clones and leaves some out. The sample carries about 24,000 clones, about 90% recorded once. The CDR3 covers 16 residues. V lost 5 bases, J lost 5 bases, and 22 bases lay in between. Per the germline V gene, CDR1 is SGHTS and CDR2 is YDEGEE. The sequencing used peripheral blood, collected before any cancer treatment. The receptor was isolated from a male donor aged 60 or older with stage I squamous cell lung carcinoma. J is TRBJ1-1 and V is TRBV5-8, with D perhaps matching TRBD1 (5 bases). CDR3 loop: CASRAWGWRVGTEAFF. As DNA, the CDR3 is TGTGCCAGCAGAGCTTGGGGGTGGAGGGTTGGGACTGAAGCTTTCTTT.